This T cell receptor beta chain was identified during a study of T cells in Graves' hyperthyroidism and ophthalmopathy. The V end lost 3 bases, the J end lost 2 bases, and 14 bases lay between the germline ends. Germline values: CDR1 SGHDT, CDR2 YYEEEE. There are 15 residues in the CDR3. This clonotype was counted ten times or more. TCR beta CDR3 region amplification was performed from RNA transcripts. First-round RT-PCR with HTBI primers amplified the TCR CDR3 region. TCRdb independently ran MiXCR on the multiplex PCR reads; one entry per CDR3 protein. The table includes about 400,000 distinct CDR3 sequences, roughly 15% detected once.

The sample consisted of blood. The TCR sequence derives from a woman in her thirties with Graves' ophthalmopathy. The chain recombines TRBV5-6 with TRBJ1-1; D gene unclear. DNA for the CDR3: TGTGCCAGCAGCTCGGGAGGTGGACCCAACACTGAAGCTTTCTTT. Amino acids: CASSSGGGPNTEAFF.